The source of this T cell receptor (beta chain) is a study of blood T cell repertoires in COVID-19. Across the whole study: T cells, B-cell-depleted T cells, or PBMCs provided the cDNA or gDNA that served as material.

In the original workflow: Reference gene primers were amplified, and this amplification served to estimate nucleated cell counts. TCRdb's table, derived via immunoSEQ multiplex PCR, lists solely in-frame clones and lacks some. Clonal size and the V and J genes are those of that table, whereas D and trimming came from the DNA. The sample holds about 190,000 clones; around 85% are singletons and the top ten take roughly 3%. Trimming cost V 8 bases and J 7 bases; bases outside gene matches: 13. Per the germline V gene, CDR1 is SGHKS and CDR2 is YYEKEE (reference sequence). The CDR3 is 16 amino acids. Donors of Cohort 3 who recovered were those that had two negative PCRs, clearance, or symptom resolution.

The receptor's source is a woman younger than 45 who had recovered from COVID-19. The rearrangement uses TRBV5-5 and TRBJ2-2; 11 nucleotides line up with TRBD2. The specimen was PBMCs or T cells enriched from blood (not recorded which). The CDR3, as DNA: TGTGCCAGGAGACATACTACTAGCGGGGGAAGCGGGGAGCTGTTTTTT. It codes for CARRHTTSGGSGELFF. Full variable domain (rest looked up from reference TRBV5-5 and TRBJ2-2): DAGVTQSPTHLIKTRGQQVTLRCSPISGHKSVSWYQQVLGQGPQFIFQYYEKEERGRGNFPDRFSARQFPNYSSELNVNALLLGDSALYLCARRHTTSGGSGELFFGEGSRLTVL.